Shown below are 14 T cell receptor beta chains from a single sample sequenced in a study of sequential checkpoint blockade in melanoma. The data were produced by immunoSEQ multiplex PCR, yet TCRdb's version contains in-frame clones alone and is incomplete. The table includes 34,000 or so clones, roughly 84% detected once. Treatment meaning: randomized to nivolumab then ipilimumab (arm A) or the reverse (arm B). The sequences come from CD8+ T cells sorted from blood (inferred from file names), collected from a patient given nivolumab and ipilimumab in sequence. The receptors derive from a human donor with melanoma.

V and J are TRBV15 and TRBJ1-5; no firm D call. The germline V gene encodes CDR1 LNHNV and CDR2 YYDKDF (reference sequence). CDR3 length equals 16 residues. V was cut by 0 bases and J by 0 bases, with 9 bases left in between. The DNA of the CDR3 is TGTGCCACCAGCAGAGATCTCGGGAATAGCAATCAGCCCCAGCATTTT. Its translation: CATSRDLGNSNQPQHF.

This rearrangement joins TRBV10-3 to TRBJ2-2, with D unclear. Looked up from germline, CDR1 is ENHRY and CDR2 is SYGVKD. The CDR3 is 14 residues long. V was shortened by 5 bases and J by 0 bases, with 7 bases between the two germline ends. The chain's CDR3 is CAISTDPNTGELFF. DNA of the CDR3: TGTGCCATCAGTACAGACCCGAACACCGGGGAGCTGTTTTTT.

The chain couples TRBV5-1 to TRBJ2-7, with 10 bases that match TRBD2. With 0 bases clipped from V and 4 bases from J, the junction kept 4 bases outside the gene matches. Germline CDR1 is SGHRS and CDR2 is YFSETQ. This CDR3 is built from 15 residues. The CDR3 is CASSLGSSGRYEQYF. DNA for the CDR3: TGCGCCAGCAGCTTGGGAAGTAGCGGGAGGTACGAGCAGTACTTC.

V gene TRBV2 combines with J gene TRBJ1-2; 7 bases map to TRBD1. This CDR3 comprises 13 residues. Unmatched junction bases numbered 5, after V lost 6 bases and J lost 4 bases. Germline CDR1 SNHLY, CDR2 FYNNEI. The CDR3 DNA is TGTGCCAGCAGCCTACAGGGGATCTATGGCTACACCTTC. Amino acids: CASSLQGIYGYTF.

The genes are TRBV5-4 and TRBJ2-1, with 7 bases identical to TRBD2. Germline CDR1 is SGHNT and CDR2 is YYREEE (reference sequence). V was pared by 2 bases and J by 10 bases, with 15 bases of the junction left unmatched. The CDR3 covers 16 residues. The CDR3: CASSLSPGTIPDEQFF. The CDR3 nucleotides read TGTGCCAGCAGCTTATCCCCCGGGACTATACCGGACGAGCAGTTCTTC. Full variable domain (outside the CDR3, taken from reference TRBV5-4 and TRBJ2-1): ETGVTQSPTHLIKTRGQQVTLRCSSQSGHNTVSWYQQALGQGPQFIFQYYREEENGRGNFPPRFSGLQFPNYSSELNVNALELDDSALYLCASSLSPGTIPDEQFFGPGTRLTVL.

Regarding this clone: An end of the junction differs from the germline gene, which may be a read error. The CDR3 here is CASSQVDRATGELVF. The CDR3 DNA sequence: TGCGCCAGCAGCCAAGTGGACAGGGCCACCGGGGAGCTGGTTTTT. The chain is built from TRBV4-1 and TRBJ2-2; TRBD1 agrees at 8 bases. The germline V gene has CDR1 MGHRA and CDR2 YSYEKL. This CDR3 is built from 15 residues.

The rearrangement joins TRBV7-9 to TRBJ2-7; 7 bases line up with TRBD2. J lost 3 bases, V lost 4 bases, and 15 bases had no gene match. This CDR3 has 17 residues. CDR1 is SEHNR and CDR2 is FQNEAQ in the germline V gene (reference sequence). The CDR3 protein is CASSYKMGGTESYEQYF. CDR3 sequence (DNA): TGTGCCAGCAGCTACAAAATGGGGGGGACGGAAAGCTACGAGCAGTACTTC.

The chain is built from TRBV27 and TRBJ1-5, with D perhaps matching TRBD1 (5 bases). From germline, CDR1 is MNHEY and CDR2 SMNVEV (reference sequence). V was pared by 5 bases and J by 1 base, with 9 bases between. The CDR3 runs 14 residues. This CDR3 reads CASSPRQSNQPQHF. CDR3 DNA sequence: TGTGCCAGCAGTCCCCGACAGAGCAATCAGCCCCAGCATTTT.

The V call is TRBV2, the J call TRBJ2-5, with TRBD2 identical over 13 bases. Trimming cost V 4 bases and J 11 bases; bases outside gene matches: 10. The CDR3 has 15 residues. Germline CDR1 reads SNHLY; CDR2 reads FYNNEI. CDR3: CASSGTSGSSEEQYF. DNA for the CDR3: TGTGCCAGCAGTGGGACTAGCGGGAGTTCCGAAGAGCAGTACTTC.

This chain uses TRBV25-1 with TRBJ1-1; D might be TRBD1 (5 bases). The CDR3 contains 15 residues. The germline CDR1 and CDR2 sequences are MGHDK and SYGVNS. V was shortened by 3 bases and J by 0 bases, with 11 bases between the two germline ends. The DNA for the CDR3 is TGTGCCAGCAGTGATCTAGGGGTCCTGAACACTGAAGCTTTCTTT. It is translated as CASSDLGVLNTEAFF.

The chain joins TRBV5-6 to TRBJ1-5; D is ambiguous. Germline CDR1 is SGHDT and CDR2 is YYEEEE. V dropped 3 bases and J dropped 0 bases, with 13 bases sitting between them. The CDR3 sequence is 16 residues long. The CDR3 is CASSSLALHSNQPQHF. The CDR3 nucleotides are TGTGCCAGCAGCTCTTTAGCCCTCCATAGCAATCAGCCCCAGCATTTT. Full variable domain (rest looked up from reference TRBV5-6 and TRBJ1-5): DAGVTQSPTHLIKTRGQQVTLRCSPKSGHDTVSWYQQALGQGPQFIFQYYEEEERQRGNFPDRFSGHQFPNYSSELNVNALLLGDSALYLCASSSLALHSNQPQHFGDGTRLSIL.

The chain joins TRBV5-1 to TRBJ1-3; 8 positions agree with TRBD1. Germline CDR1 SGHRS, CDR2 YFSETQ. V trimming: 4 bases; J trimming: 2 bases; junction bases outside the gene matches: 14. The length of the CDR3 is 18 residues. The CDR3 DNA sequence: TGCGCCAGCAGCCCGGGGCCGGGACAGGTGATCCCTGGAAACACCATATATTTT. Translation gives CASSPGPGQVIPGNTIYF.

V usage is TRBV2 and J usage is TRBJ1-2; TRBD1 matches 7 bases. J gave up 8 bases and V 3 bases, and 9 bases lay outside the gene matches. Per the germline V gene, CDR1 is SNHLY and CDR2 is FYNNEI. The length of the CDR3 is 14 residues. The CDR3 region is CASSDYRGQLGYTF. For the CDR3, the DNA is TGTGCCAGCAGTGATTATAGGGGACAGTTGGGCTACACCTTC.

This clone was seen a few times. This CDR3 is CASSGMGATNEKLFF. As DNA, the CDR3 is TGTGCCAGCAGTGGAATGGGAGCAACTAATGAAAAACTGTTTTTT. This sequence joins TRBV2 and TRBJ1-4; D remains ambiguous. The CDR3 spans 15 residues. Looked up from germline, CDR1 is SNHLY and CDR2 is FYNNEI. The V end lost 4 bases, the J end lost 0 bases, and 9 bases lay between the germline ends.